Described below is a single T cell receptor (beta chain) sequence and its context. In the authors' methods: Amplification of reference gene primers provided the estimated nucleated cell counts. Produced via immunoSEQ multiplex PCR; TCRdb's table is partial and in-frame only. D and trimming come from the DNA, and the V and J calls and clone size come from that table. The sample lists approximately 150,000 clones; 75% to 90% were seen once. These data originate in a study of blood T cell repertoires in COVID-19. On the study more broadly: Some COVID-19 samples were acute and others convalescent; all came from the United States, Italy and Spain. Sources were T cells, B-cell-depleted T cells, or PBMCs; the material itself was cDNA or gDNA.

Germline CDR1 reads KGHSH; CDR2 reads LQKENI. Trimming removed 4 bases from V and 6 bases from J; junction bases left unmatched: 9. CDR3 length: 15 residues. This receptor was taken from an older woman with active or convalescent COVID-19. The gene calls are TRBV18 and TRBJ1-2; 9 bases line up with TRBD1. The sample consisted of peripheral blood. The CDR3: CASSRGQGKRHGYTF. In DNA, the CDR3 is TGTGCCAGCTCACGAGGACAGGGGAAGAGACATGGCTACACCTTC.